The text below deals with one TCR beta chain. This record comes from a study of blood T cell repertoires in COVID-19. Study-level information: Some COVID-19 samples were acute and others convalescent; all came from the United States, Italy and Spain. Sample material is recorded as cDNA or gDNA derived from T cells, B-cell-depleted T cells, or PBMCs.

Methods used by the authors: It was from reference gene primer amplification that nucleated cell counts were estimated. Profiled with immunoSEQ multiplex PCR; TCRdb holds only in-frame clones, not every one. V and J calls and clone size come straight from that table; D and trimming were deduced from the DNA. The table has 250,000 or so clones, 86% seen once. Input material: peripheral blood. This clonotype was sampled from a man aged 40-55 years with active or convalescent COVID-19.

CDR3 amino acids: CASSEYGTVRETQYF. In nucleotides, the CDR3 is TGTGCCAGCAGCGAATACGGGACAGTAAGAGAGACCCAGTACTTC. This chain uses TRBV11-2 with TRBJ2-5; 7 nucleotides align to TRBD1. Trimming removed 5 bases from V and 4 bases from J; junction bases left unmatched: 10. Germline V gives CDR1 SGHAT, CDR2 FQNNGV. The CDR3 is made up of 15 amino acids.